These 21 T cell receptor beta chains were all obtained from the same sample, sequenced in a study of a mutant IDH1 vaccine in newly diagnosed glioma. TCRdb's copy holds only in-frame clones and misses some; the assay was immunoSEQ multiplex PCR. The sample includes 98,000 or so clones, roughly 90% of them seen just once. This sample's time point: baseline, week 1 (first vaccination visit). Indicated treatment: pre-vaccination baseline after standard-of-care therapy. Specimen: PBMCs, collected from a glioma patient treated with radiotherapy, temozolomide or both. These receptors came from a woman aged 45 to 65 with glioma.

J is TRBJ2-7 and V is TRBV13; 7 bases are shared with TRBD2. CDR1 is PRHDT and CDR2 is FYEKMQ in the germline V gene (reference sequence). V lost 4 bases and J lost 6; bases outside the gene matches: 9. The CDR3 consists of 14 residues. The CDR3: CASSSGTKSSEQYF. CDR3 nucleotides: TGTGCCAGCAGCTCTGGGACTAAATCTAGCGAGCAGTACTTC.

V usage is TRBV19 and J usage is TRBJ1-1; 7 positions agree with TRBD1. V shed 7 bases, J shed 5 bases, and the junction held 10 bases outside the gene matches. The CDR3 extends over 14 amino acids. The germline gives CDR1 LNHDA, CDR2 SQIVND (reference sequence). In nucleotides, the CDR3 is TGTGCCAGTATCGGTCGACAGGGAAAGACTGAAGCTTTCTTT. It translates to CASIGRQGKTEAFF.

V gene TRBV27 combines with J gene TRBJ2-7; 7 positions agree with TRBD1. CDR3 length: 20 amino acids. Trimming at V came to 0 bases and at J to 3 bases, leaving 20 bases not matched to a gene. The germline V gene encodes CDR1 MNHEY and CDR2 SMNVEV (reference sequence). CDR3 amino acids: CASSLSSFPLHRDRGYEQYF. In DNA form, the CDR3 reads TGTGCCAGCAGTTTATCTTCGTTCCCCCTTCACCGGGACAGAGGCTACGAGCAGTACTTC.

The V call is TRBV7-3, the J call TRBJ2-1, with D unresolved. The CDR3 has 11 residues. Germline V gives CDR1 SGHTA, CDR2 FQGTGA. V dropped 8 bases and J dropped 7 bases, with 9 bases sitting between them. Here the CDR3 DNA reads TGTGCCAGCGGCGATTGGAATGAGCAGTTCTTC. Translating gives CASGDWNEQFF.

The CDR3 region has the DNA TGTGCCAGCTCACCACCGTCGACAGCCCAAGAGACCCAGTACTTC. Its protein is CASSPPSTAQETQYF. The rearrangement joins TRBV18 to TRBJ2-5; perhaps TRBD1 as D (5 bases). The CDR3 length is 15 residues. Trimming shortened V by 0 bases and J by 1 base, and 9 bases separated the two germline ends. Germline CDR1 and CDR2: KGHSH and LQKENI. The complete variable domain, with remaining parts taken from reference TRBV18 and TRBJ2-5, reads NAGVMQNPRHLVRRRGQEARLRCSPMKGHSHVYWYRQLPEEGLKFMVYLQKENIIDESGMPKERFSAEFPKEGPSILRIQQVVRGDSAAYFCASSPPSTAQETQYFGPGTRLLVL.

V is TRBV7-2 and J is TRBJ2-5; D possibly corresponds to TRBD2 (6 bases). The V gene lost 9 bases and the J gene lost 5 bases, with 16 bases spanning the gap. In germline, CDR1 is SGHTA, CDR2 FQGNSA. This CDR3 is built from 13 residues. DNA of the CDR3: TGTGCCAGTTCATGGGGGAGCGGGGAGACCCAGTACTTC. This translates into CASSWGSGETQYF.

This rearrangement joins TRBV15 to TRBJ2-4; TRBD2 matches at 9 bases. Germline CDR1 LNHNV, CDR2 YYDKDF (reference sequence). The CDR3 runs to 15 residues. The trim removed 3 bases at V and 5 bases at J, leaving 5 bases unmatched. This chain's CDR3 is CATSRGTSLQNIQYF. The CDR3 DNA reads TGTGCCACCAGCAGGGGGACTAGCCTTCAAAACATTCAGTACTTC.

This clone was detected only a few times. The CDR3 reads CASGNRGNNEQFF. The CDR3 nucleotides are TGTGCTAGTGGAAACCGGGGCAACAATGAGCAGTTCTTC. The V call is TRBV12-5, the J call TRBJ2-1; the D call may be TRBD1 or TRBD2 (5 bases each). CDR1 is LGHNT, CDR2 FRNRAP, per germline. The CDR3 length is 13 residues. The V and J ends lost 6 bases and 5 bases respectively, with 11 bases between them.

J is TRBJ1-2 and V is TRBV27, with 9 bases matching TRBD1. CDR1 is MNHEY, CDR2 SMNVEV, per germline (reference sequence). The trim removed 7 bases at V and 8 bases at J, leaving 11 bases unmatched. The CDR3 has 14 amino acids. CDR3 nucleotides: TGTGCCAGCACCTCGAGAGGGACAGGGAAGGGCTACACCTTC. Protein sequence: CASTSRGTGKGYTF.

In its sample, this clone was seen a few times. V is TRBV28 and J is TRBJ2-7; TRBD2 matches 9 bases. The germline V gene encodes CDR1 MDHEN and CDR2 SYDVKM. The CDR3 is 17 amino acids. V lost 4 bases, J lost 0 bases, and 10 bases stayed unmatched. The CDR3 coding sequence is TGTGCCAGCAGTTCCCCCGCGAGTAGCGGGAGCTCCTACGAGCAGTACTTC. Translated, it gives CASSSPASSGSSYEQYF.

J is TRBJ2-2 and V is TRBV7-9; D not certain. The CDR3 has 15 amino acids. Per germline, CDR1 SEHNR and CDR2 FQNEAQ (reference sequence). Trimming pared 3 bases from V and 0 bases from J, leaving 8 bases between. CDR3 in amino acids: CASSFGSTNTGELFF. CDR3 bases: TGTGCCAGCAGCTTCGGCAGCACGAACACCGGGGAGCTGTTTTTT.

In this sample, this clone turned up once. This chain joins TRBV6-4 and TRBJ2-5, with 12 bases identical to TRBD2. The J call is uncertain, as TRBJ2-7 better fits the DNA end. The germline V gene has CDR1 MRHNA and CDR2 SNTAGT. The CDR3 covers 20 residues. The DNA for the CDR3 is TGTGCCAGCAGTGACTCGAAGACACCTAGCGGGAGGGAAAGCTCCTACGAGCAGTACTTC. Protein sequence: CASSDSKTPSGRESSYEQYF.

V is TRBV7-9 and J is TRBJ1-4; D not certain. This CDR3 spans 13 amino acids. Germline CDR1 reads SEHNR; CDR2 reads FQNEAQ (reference sequence). The V gene lost 5 bases and the J gene lost 0 bases, with 4 bases spanning the gap. The CDR3 DNA follows: TGTGCCAGCAGCCCTGCAACTAATGAAAAACTGTTTTTT. This gives the protein CASSPATNEKLFF.

V is TRBV10-3 and J is TRBJ2-3; D perhaps matches TRBD1 (7 bases). The CDR3 runs 15 residues. The V gene's germline CDR1 is ENHRY and CDR2 SYGVKD. The V and J ends lost 11 bases and 4 bases respectively, with 22 bases between them. This chain's CDR3 is CASRGDGSGSDTQYF. As DNA, the CDR3 is TGTGCCTCCAGGGGGGACGGGAGTGGGTCAGATACGCAGTATTTT.

The V and J genes are TRBV6-6 and TRBJ2-3, with TRBD1 identical over 8 bases. Germline loops: CDR1 MNHNY, CDR2 SVGAGI (reference sequence). J was trimmed by 8 bases and V by 6 bases; bases with no gene match: 10. The CDR3 covers 14 residues. The CDR3 reads CASSLGQGRLTQYF. Written as DNA, the CDR3 is TGTGCCAGCAGCCTTGGACAGGGACGCCTTACGCAGTATTTT.

On this clone itself: Germline is not matched at one junction end, which may reflect a read error. V and J are TRBV7-9 and TRBJ2-1, with no clear D. This CDR3 contains 14 residues. Germline CDR1 is SEHNR and CDR2 is FQNEAQ (reference sequence). DNA of the CDR3: TGTGCCAGCACCTTAGAGGAACTTTACAATGAGCAGTTCTTC. Translation gives CASTLEELYNEQFF.

J is TRBJ2-3 and V is TRBV29-1; maybe TRBD2 (6 bases). V gave up 7 bases and J gave up 9 bases, with 17 bases separating them. The CDR3 has 12 amino acids. Germline CDR1 SQVTM, CDR2 ANQGSEA. The chain's CDR3 is CSAISRGSTQYF. The CDR3 DNA reads as TGCAGCGCAATCTCCCGGGGGAGCACGCAGTATTTT.

Details on this clone: The junction departs from germline at one end; a sequencing error may be responsible. The V and J genes are TRBV18 and TRBJ1-1; 8 bases align to TRBD1. Germline V gene data show CDR1 as KGHSH and CDR2 as LQKENI. The CDR3 runs 13 residues. The CDR3 sequence: CASSPAQGGGAPF. In DNA, the CDR3 is TGTGCCAGCTCACCGGCACAGGGGGGCGGTGCCCCTTTT. The full variable domain, rest sourced from reference TRBV18 and TRBJ1-1, is NAGVMQNPRHLVRRRGQEARLRCSPMKGHSHVYWYRQLPEEGLKFMVYLQKENIIDESGMPKERFSAEFPKEGPSILRIQQVVRGDSAAYFCASSPAQGGGAPFGQGTRLTVV.

This rearrangement joins TRBV9 to TRBJ2-3; TRBD2 aligns across 11 bases. This CDR3 contains 16 residues. V lost 4 bases and J lost 1; bases outside the gene matches: 5. The germline V gene encodes CDR1 SGDLS and CDR2 YYNGEE. CDR3 protein: CASSSLAGEGTDTQYF. CDR3 sequence (DNA): TGTGCCAGCAGCTCACTAGCGGGAGAGGGCACAGATACGCAGTATTTT.

The J gene is TRBJ2-2, the V gene TRBV29-1; D call uncertain. The CDR3 length is 11 residues. Germline-derived CDR1 and CDR2 are SQVTM and ANQGSEA. V was cut by 4 bases and J by 4 bases, with 4 bases left in between. The CDR3 is CSVVATGELFF. In DNA form, the CDR3 reads TGCAGCGTTGTAGCCACCGGGGAGCTGTTTTTT.

The J gene is TRBJ1-1, the V gene TRBV6-5; D call uncertain. V was trimmed by 4 bases and J by 1 base, leaving 1 base between them. CDR3 length equals 11 residues. Germline CDR1 is MNHEY and CDR2 is SVGAGI. The CDR3 loop reads CASSWNTEAFF. CDR3 bases: TGTGCCAGCAGTTGGAACACTGAAGCTTTCTTT.